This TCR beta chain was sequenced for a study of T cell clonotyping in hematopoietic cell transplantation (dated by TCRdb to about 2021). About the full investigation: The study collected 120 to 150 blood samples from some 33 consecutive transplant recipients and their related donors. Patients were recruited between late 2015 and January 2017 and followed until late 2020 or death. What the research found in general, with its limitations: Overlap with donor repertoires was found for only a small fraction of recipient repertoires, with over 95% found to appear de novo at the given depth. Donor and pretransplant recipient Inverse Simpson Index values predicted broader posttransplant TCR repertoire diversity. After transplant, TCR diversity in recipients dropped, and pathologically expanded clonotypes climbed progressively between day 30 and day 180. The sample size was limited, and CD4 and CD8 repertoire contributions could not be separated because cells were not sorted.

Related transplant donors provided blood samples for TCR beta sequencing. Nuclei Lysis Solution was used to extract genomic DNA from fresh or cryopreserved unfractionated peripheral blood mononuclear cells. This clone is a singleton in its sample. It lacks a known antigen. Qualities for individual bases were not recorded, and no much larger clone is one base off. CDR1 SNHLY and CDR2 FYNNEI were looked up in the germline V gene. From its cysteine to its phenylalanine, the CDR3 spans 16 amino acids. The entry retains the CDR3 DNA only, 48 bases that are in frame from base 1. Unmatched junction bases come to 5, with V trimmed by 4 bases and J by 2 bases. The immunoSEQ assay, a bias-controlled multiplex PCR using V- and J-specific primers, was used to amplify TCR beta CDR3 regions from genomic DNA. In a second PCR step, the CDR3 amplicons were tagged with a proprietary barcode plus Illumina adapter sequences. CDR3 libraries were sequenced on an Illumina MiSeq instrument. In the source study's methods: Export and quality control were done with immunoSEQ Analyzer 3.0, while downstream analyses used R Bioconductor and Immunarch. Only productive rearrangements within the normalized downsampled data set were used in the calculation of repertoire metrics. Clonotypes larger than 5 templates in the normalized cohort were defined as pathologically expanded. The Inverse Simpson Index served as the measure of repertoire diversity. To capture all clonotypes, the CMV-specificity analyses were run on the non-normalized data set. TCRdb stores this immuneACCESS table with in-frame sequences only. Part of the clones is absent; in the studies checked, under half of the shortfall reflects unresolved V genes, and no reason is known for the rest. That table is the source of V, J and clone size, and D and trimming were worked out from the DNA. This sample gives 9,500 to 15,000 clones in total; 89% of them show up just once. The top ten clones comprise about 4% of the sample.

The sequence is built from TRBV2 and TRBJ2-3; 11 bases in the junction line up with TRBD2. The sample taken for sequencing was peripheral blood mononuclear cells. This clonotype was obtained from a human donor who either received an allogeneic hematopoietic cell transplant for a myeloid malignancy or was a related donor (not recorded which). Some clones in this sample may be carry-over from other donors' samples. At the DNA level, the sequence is TGTGCCAGCAGTGGGGGACTAGCGGTCCTCACAGATACGCAGTATTTT. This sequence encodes CASSGGLAVLTDTQYF.